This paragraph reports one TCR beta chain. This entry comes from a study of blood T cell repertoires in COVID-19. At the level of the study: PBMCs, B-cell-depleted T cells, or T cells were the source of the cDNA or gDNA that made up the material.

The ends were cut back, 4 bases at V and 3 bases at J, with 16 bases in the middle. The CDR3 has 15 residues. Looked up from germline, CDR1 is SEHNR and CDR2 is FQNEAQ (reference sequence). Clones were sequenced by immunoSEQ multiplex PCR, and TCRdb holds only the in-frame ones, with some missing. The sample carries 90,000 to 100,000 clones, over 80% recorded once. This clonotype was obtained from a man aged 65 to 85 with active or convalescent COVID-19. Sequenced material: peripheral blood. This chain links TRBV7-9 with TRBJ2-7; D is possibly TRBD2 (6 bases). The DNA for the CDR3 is TGTGCCAGCAGCTCCCCCCGTAGCGGAGGCTACGAGCAGTACTTC. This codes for CASSSPRSGGYEQYF. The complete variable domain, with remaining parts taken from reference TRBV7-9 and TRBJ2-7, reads DTGVSQNPRHKITKRGQNVTFRCDPISEHNRLYWYRQTLGQGPEFLTYFQNEAQLEKSRLLSDRFSAERPKGSFSTLEIQRTEQGDSAMYLCASSSPRSGGYEQYFGPGTRLTVT.